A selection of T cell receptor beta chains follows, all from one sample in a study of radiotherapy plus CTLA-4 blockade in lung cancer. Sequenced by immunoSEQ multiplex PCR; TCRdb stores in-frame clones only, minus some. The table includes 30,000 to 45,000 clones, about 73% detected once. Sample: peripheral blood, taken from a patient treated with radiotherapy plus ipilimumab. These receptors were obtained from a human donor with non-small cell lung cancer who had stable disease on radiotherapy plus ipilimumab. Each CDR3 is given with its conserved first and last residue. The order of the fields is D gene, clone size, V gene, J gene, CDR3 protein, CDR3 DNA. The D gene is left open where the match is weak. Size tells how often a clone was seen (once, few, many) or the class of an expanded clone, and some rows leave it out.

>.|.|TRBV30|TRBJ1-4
CAWSVPGAGEKLFF
TGTGCCTGGAGTGTCCCGGGGGCTGGTGAAAAACTGTTTTTT
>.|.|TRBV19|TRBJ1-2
CASSPGVGYTF
TGTGCCAGTAGTCCAGGGGTTGGCTACACCTTC
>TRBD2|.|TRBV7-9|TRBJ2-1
CASSFGLAGGINNEQFF
TGTGCCAGCAGCTTCGGACTAGCGGGGGGTATTAACAATGAGCAGTTCTTC
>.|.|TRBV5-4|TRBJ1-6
CASSARGGQQYNSPLHF
TGTGCCAGCAGCGCCCGGGGGGGCCAACAATATAATTCACCCCTCCACTTT
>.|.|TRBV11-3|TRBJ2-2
CASSSTRVPGELFF
TGTGCCAGCAGCTCCACCCGGGTACCCGGGGAGCTGTTTTTT
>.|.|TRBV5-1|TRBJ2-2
CASSLERDSTGELFF
TGCGCCAGCAGCTTGGAGAGGGATAGCACCGGGGAGCTGTTTTTT
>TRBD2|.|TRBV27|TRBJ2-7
CASSRNSLADSYEQYF
TGTGCCAGCAGCCGCAACTCGCTAGCGGACTCCTACGAGCAGTACTTC
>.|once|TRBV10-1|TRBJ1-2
CASSSGTNYGYTF
TGCGCCAGCAGTTCCGGGACTAACTATGGCTACACCTTC
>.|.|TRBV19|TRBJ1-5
CAIGLGNQPQHF
TGTGCGATTGGGCTCGGAAATCAGCCCCAGCATTTT
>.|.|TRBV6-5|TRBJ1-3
CASEQGNTIYF
TGTGCCAGCGAACAGGGAAACACCATATATTTT
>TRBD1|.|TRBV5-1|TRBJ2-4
CASSYRDSNIQYF
TGCGCCAGCAGCTACCGGGACAGTAACATTCAGTACTTC
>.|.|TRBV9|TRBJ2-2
CASSVEAWNTGELFF
TGTGCCAGCAGCGTAGAAGCTTGGAACACCGGGGAGCTGTTTTTT
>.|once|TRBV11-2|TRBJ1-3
CASSLGPIDFSGNTIYF
TGTGCCAGCAGCTTGGGACCCATTGACTTCTCTGGAAACACCATATATTTT
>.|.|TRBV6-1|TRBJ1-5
CASIKVAVSNQPQHF
TGTGCCAGCATTAAAGTGGCAGTTAGCAATCAGCCCCAGCATTTT
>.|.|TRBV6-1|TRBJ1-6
CATLQQSYNSPLHF
TGTGCCACCCTCCAGCAGTCCTATAATTCACCCCTCCACTTT
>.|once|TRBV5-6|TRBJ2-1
CASSLDQGNEQFF
TGTGCCAGCAGCTTGGACCAGGGGAATGAGCAGTTCTTC
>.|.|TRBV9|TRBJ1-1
CASSSLGLTEAFF
TGTGCCAGCAGCTCCCTAGGGCTTACTGAAGCTTTCTTT
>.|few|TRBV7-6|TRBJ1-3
CASSSDPGNTIYF
TGTGCCAGCAGCTCAGACCCTGGAAACACCATATATTTT
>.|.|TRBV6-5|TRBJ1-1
CASSYSITVSEAFF
TGTGCCAGCAGTTACTCGATTACTGTTTCTGAAGCTTTCTTT
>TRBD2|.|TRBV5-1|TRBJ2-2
CASSRSLSGTSGTNTGELFF
TGCGCCAGCAGTCGAAGTTTATCCGGGACTAGCGGGACGAACACCGGGGAGCTGTTTTTT
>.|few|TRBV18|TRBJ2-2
CASSPRGAGANTGELFF
TGTGCCAGCTCCCCCCGGGGGGCAGGGGCGAACACCGGGGAGCTGTTTTTT
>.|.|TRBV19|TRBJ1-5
CASSPPEAHSNQPQHF
TGTGCCAGTAGCCCACCTGAAGCTCATAGCAATCAGCCCCAGCATTTT
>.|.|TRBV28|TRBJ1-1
CASSLGYHEDSGEAFF
TGTGCCAGCAGTTTAGGGTATCACGAGGACAGCGGCGAAGCTTTCTTT
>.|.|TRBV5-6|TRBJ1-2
CASSLKGFGYTF
TGTGCCAGCAGCTTAAAAGGGTTTGGCTACACCTTC
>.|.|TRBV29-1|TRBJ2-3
CSVNRVIIDTQYF
TGCAGCGTGAACAGGGTTATCATAGATACGCAGTATTTT
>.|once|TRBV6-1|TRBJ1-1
CASQPDVQWTEAFF
TGTGCCAGCCAACCCGACGTGCAGTGGACTGAAGCTTTCTTT
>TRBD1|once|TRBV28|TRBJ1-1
CASSLGGQGPNTEAFF
TGTGCCAGCAGTTTAGGGGGACAGGGCCCGAACACTGAAGCTTTCTTT
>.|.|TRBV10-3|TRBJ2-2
CAITGGVGANTGELFF
TGTGCCATCACTGGTGGGGTTGGGGCAAACACCGGGGAGCTGTTTTTT
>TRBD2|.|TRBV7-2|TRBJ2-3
CASSLGLAGASTDTQYF
TGTGCCAGCAGCCTTGGACTAGCGGGGGCCAGCACAGATACGCAGTATTTT
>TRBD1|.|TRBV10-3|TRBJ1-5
CAISPRPGQDNQPQHF
TGTGCCATCAGTCCACGACCGGGACAGGACAATCAGCCCCAGCATTTT
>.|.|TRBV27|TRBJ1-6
CASSFTEGSYNSPLHF
TGTGCCAGCAGTTTCACAGAGGGCTCCTATAATTCACCCCTCCACTTT
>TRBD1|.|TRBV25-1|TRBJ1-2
CASSGGQIYGYTF
TGTGCCAGCAGTGGGGGACAGATCTATGGCTACACCTTC
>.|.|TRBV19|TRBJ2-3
CASSIFGQPGGTDTQYF
TGTGCCAGTAGTATTTTCGGACAGCCTGGGGGCACAGATACGCAGTATTTT
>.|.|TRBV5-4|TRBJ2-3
CASSLVVGSTDTQYF
TGTGCCAGCAGCTTGGTGGTGGGTAGCACAGATACGCAGTATTTT
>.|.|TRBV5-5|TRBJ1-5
CASSLWGVSNQPQHF
TGTGCCAGCAGCTTATGGGGTGTCAGCAATCAGCCCCAGCATTTT
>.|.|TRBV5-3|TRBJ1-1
CARSFQWTEAFF
TGTGCCAGAAGCTTCCAGTGGACTGAAGCTTTCTTT
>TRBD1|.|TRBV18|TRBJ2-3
CASSPGDRVSSTDTQYF
TGTGCCAGCTCACCAGGGGACAGGGTTTCTAGCACAGATACGCAGTATTTT
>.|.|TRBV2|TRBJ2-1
CASSETVHEEFF
TGTGCCAGCAGTGAAACCGTACACGAGGAGTTCTTC